Listed here is a single TCR beta chain. This clone was detected only a few times. Its antigen is unknown. No much larger clone is present one base from it, and per-base qualities are unavailable. Including cysteine and phenylalanine, the CDR3 has 15 amino acids. Of the read, only the CDR3 DNA is kept; its 45 bases are in frame from base 1. CDR1 and CDR2 are drawn from the germline V gene: MDHEN, SYDVKM. V and J are truncated by 8 bases and 7 bases respectively, leaving an intervening sequence of 20 bases. This specimen belongs to a study of beta chain features in type 1 diabetes (dated by TCRdb to the late 2010s). Describing the broader study: Mean age, gender distribution, total cell number and subset yield were not different between patients and healthy donors. Naive and central memory subsets were obtained from all 30 or so donors, but regulatory and stem cell-like memory subsets were isolated from only 8 patients and roughly 8 healthy donors. A total of 90 million to 130 million sorted cells were examined across all samples, and a strong correlation was observed between cell number per subset and RNA yield. The study compared the TCRB repertoires of sorted circulating CD4+ T cell subsets in recently diagnosed type 1 diabetes patients with those in matched healthy donors.

Results the study describes overall, beyond this receptor: PCR might favor shorter templates, but patient and control samples were amplified and corrected together, so any skew would affect both groups equally. Only small numbers of individuals were included in the HLA sub-analyses, which left unresolved whether HLA type had any influence on TCRB rearrangement. The naive, central memory and regulatory TCRB repertoires appeared to resemble one another more closely among patients than among healthy donors. A moderate but significant shortening of TCRB CDR3 length was observed in type 1 diabetes patients in all four CD4+ subsets. Because cDNA was sequenced instead of genomic DNA, activated cells with high expression could be over-represented, although the groups did not differ in activation or CD3 levels. At VDJ recombination sites, type 1 diabetes patients had fewer insertions and more deleted nucleotides, which implies abnormalities in thymic rearrangement.

Each donor gave one peripheral blood draw, about 110 mL on average, collected into heparinised tubes. Naive, central memory, regulatory and stem cell-like memory CD4+ T cells were sorted on a BD FACSAria II using a panel including CD45RO, CCR7, CD25, CD127, CD95 and CD27. Every sorted population had a purity above 95%. PBMCs were isolated immediately by Lymphoprep density gradient centrifugation and stained directly without culture. So that batch effects would be minimized, each experiment stained and sorted samples in pairs, pairing one healthy donor with one patient. The entire amount of isolated RNA was reverse transcribed using the High Capacity cDNA Reverse Transcription Kit, so the sequenced TCRB transcripts were expressed ones. Naive, central memory and regulatory T cell samples underwent deep immunoSEQ sequencing, averaging around 4 million total reads per sample. Sorted cells were lysed in RLT buffer and RNA was extracted with DNase-treated RNeasy Micro or Mini kits, depending on cell number. Each cell subset was processed on its own to prevent cross-contamination, while patient and healthy donor samples were processed together. The immunoSEQ multiplex PCR was used to amplify TCRB sequences from cDNA, generating 87-bp fragments that spanned the CDR3 region. Sequencing of the amplicons was done on the Illumina HiSeq platform. For the original study's pipeline: Synthetic template baselines were used to correct PCR bias computationally, reads within Hamming distance 2 were collapsed, and singletons that could not be merged were discarded. By aligning reads against IMGT, V, D and J genes, CDR3 length, and insertions or deletions at six rearrangement sites were assigned. Within each subset, clonotype counts were normalized to the number of sorted cells before true diversity and Gini coefficients were calculated with the tcR R package. The overlap coefficient, calculated on TCRB nucleotide sequences, was used to measure repertoire sharing. Out-of-frame TCRB sequences from naive cells were analyzed as a proxy for the pre-selection repertoire. Here the immuneACCESS table is served through TCRdb, limited to in-frame sequences with V and J called. Missing clones are a known gap in these copies; in checked studies unresolved V genes cover under half, and the rest lacks a known reason. V and J calls and clone size come straight from that table; D and trimming were deduced from the DNA. The sample table shows approximately 250,000 clones, and around 22% are seen once. The ten largest clones represent around 0.012% of the sample.

This chain is built from TRBV28 and TRBJ2-2; the D gene is perhaps TRBD2, on 6 matching bases. Sequences were obtained from naive CD4+ T cells from blood. Explained via the paper, the cell subset or site label denotes: true naive CD4+ T cells. The TCR comes from a woman aged 25 to 39 with type 1 diabetes. CDR3 protein: CASFRLGGESGELFF. Read as DNA, the sequence is TGTGCCAGCTTTCGACTAGGAGGAGAGAGCGGGGAGCTGTTTTTT.